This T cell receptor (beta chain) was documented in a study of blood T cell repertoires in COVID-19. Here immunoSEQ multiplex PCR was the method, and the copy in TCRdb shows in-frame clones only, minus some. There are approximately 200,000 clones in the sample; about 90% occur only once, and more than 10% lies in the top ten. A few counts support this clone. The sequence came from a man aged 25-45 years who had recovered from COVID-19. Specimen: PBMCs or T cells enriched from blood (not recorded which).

The CDR3 here is CASSQPRGKLGDTQYF. Written as DNA, the CDR3 is TGTGCCAGCAGCCAACCCCGGGGTAAATTAGGAGATACGCAGTATTTT. This chain joins TRBV3-1 (or the pseudogene TRBV3-2) and TRBJ2-3; a possible D gene is TRBD2 (5 bases). Trimming stripped 2 bases from V and 5 bases from J, with 17 bases between. The CDR3 has 16 residues. Germline-derived CDR1 and CDR2 are LGHDT and YNNKEL (reference sequence).